This T cell receptor beta chain was sequenced during a study of shared clonotypes between healthy human individuals. General study results and limits: It was only blood that was sampled, and tissue repertoires likely differ.

The CD4+ fraction was divided into a CD45RA+ naive subset and a CD45RA-negative memory subset. The protocol was immunoSEQ multiplex PCR, while the TCRdb copy is restricted to in-frame clones and leaves out a portion. Of roughly 1.4 million clones in the sample, 98% to 99% are singletons; the top ten hold about 0.35%. Turning to this clone: What it binds is unknown.

The sequence was obtained from a man aged 30-40 years in good health. The sample was naive CD4+ T cells sorted from blood. As for subset: CD45RA+ positively selected.

The CDR3 here is CSAQEYNEQFF. The CDR3, as DNA: TGCAGTGCTCAGGAATACAATGAGCAGTTCTTC. The chain links TRBV20-1 to TRBJ2-1, with D unclear. Between the trimmed V and J ends, which lost 5 bases and 4 bases, there was a span of 6 bases. Germline lookup yields CDR1 DFQATT and CDR2 SNEGSKA (reference sequence). This CDR3 spans 11 amino acids.